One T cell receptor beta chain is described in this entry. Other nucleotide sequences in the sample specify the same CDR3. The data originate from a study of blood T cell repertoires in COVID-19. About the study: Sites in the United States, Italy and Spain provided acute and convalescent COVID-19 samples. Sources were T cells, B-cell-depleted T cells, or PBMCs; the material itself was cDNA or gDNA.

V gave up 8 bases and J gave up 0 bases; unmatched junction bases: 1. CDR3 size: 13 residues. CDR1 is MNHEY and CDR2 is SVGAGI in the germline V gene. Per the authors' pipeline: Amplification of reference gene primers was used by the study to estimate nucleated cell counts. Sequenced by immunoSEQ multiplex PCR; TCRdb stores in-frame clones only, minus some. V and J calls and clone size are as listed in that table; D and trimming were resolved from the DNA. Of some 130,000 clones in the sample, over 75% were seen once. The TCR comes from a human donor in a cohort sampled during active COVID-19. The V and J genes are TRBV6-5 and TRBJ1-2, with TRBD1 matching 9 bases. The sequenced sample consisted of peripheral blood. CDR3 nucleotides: TGTGCCAGCCGGACAGGGGCTAACTATGGCTACACCTTC. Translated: CASRTGANYGYTF.